These 5 T cell receptor beta chains originate from one sample sequenced in a study of cytomegalovirus exposure and HLA in healthy donors (dated by TCRdb to the late 2010s). The library was generated by the immunoSEQ multiplex PCR assay. A mixture of 60 forward primers for TCR Vbeta segments and 13 reverse primers for TCR Jbeta segments was used in the multiplex PCR. This is the immuneACCESS table as TCRdb keeps it, with only in-frame sequences that have V and J called. A part of the clones is gone; compared with another copy, unresolved V genes explain less than half, and the rest is unexplained. This sample's table contains 150,000 to 200,000 clones. The ten largest clones represent 5.5% to 7.5% of the sample. The specimen sequenced was PBMCs. The source of these receptors is a man between 25 and 39 years old in good health and CMV-seronegative.

V and J are TRBV30 and TRBJ1-6; 7 nucleotides agree with TRBD1. The CDR3 has 13 amino acids. The germline gives CDR1 GTSNPN, CDR2 SVGIG (reference sequence). The trim removed 5 bases at V and 8 bases at J, leaving 6 bases unmatched. CDR3 in amino acids: CAWLRGRHSPLHF. The CDR3 region has the DNA TGTGCCTGGTTGAGGGGGCGACATTCACCCCTCCACTTT.

The CDR3 protein is CASSSGGVVTGELFF. The CDR3 DNA sequence: TGCGCCAGCAGCTCCGGTGGAGTGGTGACCGGGGAGCTGTTTTTT. V is TRBV5-1 and J is TRBJ2-2; D is ambiguous. This CDR3 contains 15 residues. The germline V gene has CDR1 SGHRS and CDR2 YFSETQ. V lost 3 bases and J lost 5, with 14 bases in between. Together with reference TRBV5-1 and TRBJ2-2, the CDR3 gives the full variable domain: KAGVTQTPRYLIKTRGQQVTLSCSPISGHRSVSWYQQTPGQGLQFLFEYFSETQRNKGNFPGRFSGRQFSNSRSEMNVSTLELGDSALYLCASSSGGVVTGELFFGEGSRLTVL.

The J gene is TRBJ1-5, the V gene TRBV4-3, with D uncertain. CDR3 size: 15 residues. CDR1 and CDR2 (germline): LGHNA, YSLEER. V dropped 1 base and J dropped 1 base, with 8 bases sitting between them. The CDR3 DNA reads as TGCGCCAGCAGCCAAGGACTAGGAAGCAATCAGCCCCAGCATTTT. It yields the protein CASSQGLGSNQPQHF.

The gene calls are TRBV2 and TRBJ2-5, with TRBD2 matching over 10 bases. J gave up 5 bases and V 5 bases, and 8 bases lay outside the gene matches. CDR3 length: 15 amino acids. Germline CDR1 SNHLY, CDR2 FYNNEI. As DNA, the CDR3 is TGTGCCAGCAGTCCGGGACTAGCGTTTCGGGAGACCCAGTACTTC. It is translated as CASSPGLAFRETQYF.

V is TRBV7-9 and J is TRBJ1-4; 9 nucleotides align to TRBD1. CDR1 SEHNR and CDR2 FQNEAQ come from the germline V gene (reference sequence). The CDR3 spans 15 residues. The J segment lost 2 bases and the V segment lost 5 bases, leaving 3 bases of the junction unmatched. The CDR3 spells CASSPGQGTNEKLFF. DNA of the CDR3: TGTGCCAGCAGCCCGGGACAGGGCACTAATGAAAAACTGTTTTTT.